This T cell receptor (beta chain) emerged from a study of blood T cell repertoires in COVID-19. The protocol was immunoSEQ multiplex PCR, while the TCRdb copy is restricted to in-frame clones and leaves out a portion. The table shows around 470,000 clones, with around 90% occurring only once. This CDR3 has 16 amino acids. Germline V gives CDR1 KGHSH, CDR2 LQKENI. Trimming removed 3 bases from V and 0 bases from J, with 14 bases in between. The chain couples TRBV18 to TRBJ1-2; perhaps TRBD1 as D (6 bases). Sequencing was carried out using PBMCs or T cells enriched from blood (not recorded which). This receptor was taken from a man younger than 30 who had recovered from COVID-19. The CDR3 nucleotides are TGTGCCAGCTCACCCGGACAGCAACCCACTAACTATGGCTACACCTTC. Its protein product is CASSPGQQPTNYGYTF.